The sequence of this T cell receptor beta chain was determined in a study of early T cells in non-severe SARS-CoV-2 infection listed by TCRdb under 2021. For the study in its entirety: TCR sequencing used bulk RNA from unsorted whole blood, so alpha and beta chains could not be paired.

This clonotype was detected many times. Its antigen remains unidentified. No base quality values were provided; no much bigger clone lies one nucleotide off. The study was a case-control design nested within a healthcare worker cohort in London, UK, with weekly nasopharyngeal swab PCR tests and blood sampling. Healthcare workers were enrolled in the week of the UK lockdown, from 23 to 31 March 2020, and were followed every week for up to 16 weeks. Library prep was done by 5' RACE. Sequenced on a NextSeq 500. The TCR library protocol attached unique molecular identifiers to individual cDNA molecules to correct for sequencing error and PCR bias. Sequencing covered both TCR alpha and beta chains, and within each sample the abundances of alpha and beta sequences were tightly co-correlated. Concerning the study's data processing: Decombinator V4 was used to annotate the V gene, J gene and CDR3 of the TCR sequences. Expanded TCRs were defined as changing significantly between any two time points under a Poisson model with p below 0.0001. TCR abundances were normalised to the total number of TCRs sequenced per sample and expressed as counts per million. MAIT TCRs were defined by TRAV1-2 paired with TRAJ12, TRAJ20 or TRAJ33, and iNKT TCRs by TRAV10 paired with TRAJ18. VDJdb, accessed on 1 November 2021, was searched for TCRs annotated for CMV, EBV and SARS-CoV-2, and TCRs annotated for more than one antigen were excluded. In-frame beta chains were kept once TCRdb had trimmed the public reads at Q25 with fastp and called clones with MiXCR. A single entry per CDR3 protein holds the most common genes and DNA from its merged rows. Clone size and V and J calls follow TCRdb, not the original study. Counted in this sample were just over 70,000 distinct CDR3 sequences; around 12% of them appeared once. Clones ranked in the top ten supply around 1.3% of the sample.

From the germline V gene, CDR1 is SGHDT and CDR2 is YYEEEE. V is pruned by 1 base and J by 3 bases, leaving 5 bases of the junction without a gene match. The CDR3 sequence holds 15 residues, the cysteine and phenylalanine included. Here the CDR3 DNA is all that survives: 45 bases in frame from base 1. What the research found in general, with its limitations: Matching against VDJdb was skewed toward anti-spike CD8 responses, likely underestimated virus-specific expansions, and missed private and CD4 specificities.

The sequenced material came from whole blood. The rearranged chain carries TRBV5-6 and TRBJ2-3; 7 junctional bases match TRBD1. This clonotype originated in an adult who was a healthcare worker with PCR-confirmed SARS-CoV-2 infection or an uninfected control (not recorded which). The nucleotides are TGTGCCAGCAGCTTGTTTTTCAGGGGGACAGATACGCAGTATTTT. It translates to CASSLFFRGTDTQYF.